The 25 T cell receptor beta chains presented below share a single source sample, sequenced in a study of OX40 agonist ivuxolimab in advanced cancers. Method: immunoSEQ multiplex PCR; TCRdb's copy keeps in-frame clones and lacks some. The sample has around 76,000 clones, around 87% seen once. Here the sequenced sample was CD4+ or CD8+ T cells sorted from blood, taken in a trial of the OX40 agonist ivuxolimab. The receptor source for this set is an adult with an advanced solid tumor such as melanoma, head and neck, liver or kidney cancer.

Here the CDR3 DNA reads TGTGCCAGCAGCTTGGTGGCGGGGGCCAGCACAGATACGCAGTATTTT. Protein sequence: CASSLVAGASTDTQYF. V and J are TRBV5-8 and TRBJ2-3, with D possibly TRBD2 on 7 matching bases. Per germline, CDR1 SGHTS and CDR2 YDEGEE. The germline V and J ends were trimmed by 0 bases and 0 bases, with 11 bases remaining between them. The CDR3 runs 16 residues.

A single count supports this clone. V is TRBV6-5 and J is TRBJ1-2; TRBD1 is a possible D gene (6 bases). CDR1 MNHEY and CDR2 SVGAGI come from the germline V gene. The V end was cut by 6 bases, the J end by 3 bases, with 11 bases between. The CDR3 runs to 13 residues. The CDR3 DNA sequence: TGTGCCAGCAGCCCGGACAGTTACTATGGCTACACCTTC. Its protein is CASSPDSYYGYTF.

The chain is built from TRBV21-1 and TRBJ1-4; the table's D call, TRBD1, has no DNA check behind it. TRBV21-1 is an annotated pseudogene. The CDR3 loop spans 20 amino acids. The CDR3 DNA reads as TGTGCCAGCAGCAAATCTCGGCCGTGGACAGCCTCCTCAACTAATGAAAAACTGTTTTTT. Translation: CASSKSRPWTASSTNEKLFF.

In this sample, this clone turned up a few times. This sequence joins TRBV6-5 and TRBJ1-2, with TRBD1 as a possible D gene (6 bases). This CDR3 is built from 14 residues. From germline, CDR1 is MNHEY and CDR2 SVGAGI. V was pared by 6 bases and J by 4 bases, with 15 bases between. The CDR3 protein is CASRPRGRVYGYTF. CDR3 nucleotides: TGTGCCAGCAGGCCCAGGGGAAGGGTCTATGGCTACACCTTC.

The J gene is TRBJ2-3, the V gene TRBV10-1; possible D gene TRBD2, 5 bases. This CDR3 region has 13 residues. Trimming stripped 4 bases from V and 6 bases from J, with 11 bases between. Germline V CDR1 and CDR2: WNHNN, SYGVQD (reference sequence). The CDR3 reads CASSGPGMDTQYF. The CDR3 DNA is TGCGCCAGCAGTGGGCCGGGAATGGATACGCAGTATTTT.

CDR3 coding DNA: TGTGCCAGCAGCTTCCGCTTCTTTGCAGGGGGTAGTAATGAGCAGTTCTTC. Translating gives CASSFRFFAGGSNEQFF. The gene calls are TRBV7-9 and TRBJ2-1; 7 bases are shared with TRBD1. Germline V gene sequence: CDR1 SEHNR, CDR2 FQNEAQ (reference sequence). CDR3 length: 17 amino acids. V lost 3 bases and J lost 7; bases outside the gene matches: 15.

The CDR3 DNA follows: TGTGCCAGCAGCCTTCAAAATGGGGAGCAGTTCTTC. It translates to CASSLQNGEQFF. This rearrangement joins TRBV13 to TRBJ2-1, with D unresolved. The CDR3 totals 12 residues. V shed 5 bases and J shed 10 bases, with 12 bases lying between them. CDR1 and CDR2 from the germline V gene are PRHDT and FYEKMQ (reference sequence).

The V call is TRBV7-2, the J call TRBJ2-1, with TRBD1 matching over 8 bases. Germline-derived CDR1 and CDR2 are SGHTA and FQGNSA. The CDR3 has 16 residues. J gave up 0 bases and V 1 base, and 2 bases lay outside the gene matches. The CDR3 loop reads CASSLGDRFSYNEQFF. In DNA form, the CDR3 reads TGTGCCAGCAGCTTAGGGGACAGGTTCTCCTACAATGAGCAGTTCTTC.

CDR3 region: CASSLGGLSYGYTF. The CDR3 DNA is TGTGCCAGCAGCTTAGGGGGGCTCTCTTATGGCTACACCTTC. The chain joins TRBV7-9 to TRBJ1-2; possible D gene TRBD1, 6 bases. Trimming took off 1 base at V and 5 bases at J, with 11 bases between the two ends. Germline CDR1 and CDR2: SEHNR and FQNEAQ (reference sequence). This CDR3 comprises 14 residues.

The CDR3 here is CASSVEDQSYEQYF. In DNA form, the CDR3 reads TGTGCCAGTAGTGTGGAGGACCAATCCTACGAGCAGTACTTC. V and J are TRBV19 and TRBJ2-7; D might be TRBD2 (5 bases). The CDR3 sequence is 14 residues long. Trimming removed 5 bases at V and 1 base at J, with 12 bases between. The V gene's germline CDR1 is LNHDA and CDR2 SQIVND (reference sequence).

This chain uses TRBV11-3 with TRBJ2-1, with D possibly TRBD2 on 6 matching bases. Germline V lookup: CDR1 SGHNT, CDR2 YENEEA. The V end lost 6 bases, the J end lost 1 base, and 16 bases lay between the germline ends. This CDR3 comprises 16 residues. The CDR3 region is CASSPLSGSSYNEQFF. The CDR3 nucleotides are TGTGCCAGCAGTCCCCTAAGCGGGTCTTCCTACAATGAGCAGTTCTTC.

CDR3: CASSDYRVTGELFF. The CDR3 DNA sequence: TGTGCCAGCAGTGACTATCGTGTCACCGGGGAGCTGTTTTTT. The chain uses TRBV25-1 and TRBJ2-2; D is undetermined. The germline V and J ends were trimmed by 3 bases and 4 bases, with 9 bases remaining between them. This CDR3 is 14 amino acids long. Germline CDR1 and CDR2: MGHDK and SYGVNS.

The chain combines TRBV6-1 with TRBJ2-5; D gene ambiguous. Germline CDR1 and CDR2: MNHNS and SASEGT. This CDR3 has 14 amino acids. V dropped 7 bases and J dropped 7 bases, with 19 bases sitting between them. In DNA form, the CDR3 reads TGTGCCAGCAACCTTGGGGTCAGCCCCCGGACCCAGTACTTC. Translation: CASNLGVSPRTQYF.

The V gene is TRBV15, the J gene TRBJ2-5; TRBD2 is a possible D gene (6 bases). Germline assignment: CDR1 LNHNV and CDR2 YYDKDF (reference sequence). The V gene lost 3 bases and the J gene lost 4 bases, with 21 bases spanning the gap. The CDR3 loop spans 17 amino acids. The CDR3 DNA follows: TGTGCCACCAGCAGGGACTTAGCGCTCGGAGCGGGAGAGACCCAGTACTTC. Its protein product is CATSRDLALGAGETQYF.

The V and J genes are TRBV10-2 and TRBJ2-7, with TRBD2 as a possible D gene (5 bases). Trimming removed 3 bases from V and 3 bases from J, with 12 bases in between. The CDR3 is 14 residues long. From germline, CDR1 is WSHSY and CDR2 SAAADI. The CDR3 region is CASSDFGELYEQYF. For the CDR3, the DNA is TGCGCCAGCAGTGATTTCGGGGAACTCTACGAGCAGTACTTC.

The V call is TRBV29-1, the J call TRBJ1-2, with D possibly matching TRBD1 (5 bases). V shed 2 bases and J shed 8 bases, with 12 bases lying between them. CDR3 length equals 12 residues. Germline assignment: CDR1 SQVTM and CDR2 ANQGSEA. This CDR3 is CSVEYGTTGYTF. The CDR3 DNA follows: TGCAGCGTTGAATACGGGACTACCGGCTACACCTTC. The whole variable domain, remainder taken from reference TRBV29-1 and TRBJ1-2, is SAVISQKPSRDICQRGTSLTIQCQVDSQVTMMFWYRQQPGQSLTLIATANQGSEATYESGFVIDKFPISRPNLTFSTLTVSNMSPEDSSIYLCSVEYGTTGYTFGSGTRLTVV.

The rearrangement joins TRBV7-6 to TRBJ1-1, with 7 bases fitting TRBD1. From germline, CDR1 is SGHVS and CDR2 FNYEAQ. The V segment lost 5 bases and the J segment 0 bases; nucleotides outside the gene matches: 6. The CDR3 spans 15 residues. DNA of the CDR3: TGTGCCAGCAGCCTCCAGGGGGACCTGAACACTGAAGCTTTCTTT. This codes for CASSLQGDLNTEAFF.

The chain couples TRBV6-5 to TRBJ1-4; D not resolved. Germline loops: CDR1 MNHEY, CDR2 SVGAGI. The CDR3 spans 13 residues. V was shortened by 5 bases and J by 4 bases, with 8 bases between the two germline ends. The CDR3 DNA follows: TGTGCCAGCAGTCCTGCTGGTAATGAAAAACTGTTTTTT. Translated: CASSPAGNEKLFF.

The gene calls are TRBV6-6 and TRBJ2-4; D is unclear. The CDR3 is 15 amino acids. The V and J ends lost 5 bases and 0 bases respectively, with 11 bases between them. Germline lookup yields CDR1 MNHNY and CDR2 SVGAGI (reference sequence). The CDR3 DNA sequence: TGTGCCAGCAGTCCGAACGGGCTAGCCAAAAACATTCAGTACTTC. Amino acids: CASSPNGLAKNIQYF.

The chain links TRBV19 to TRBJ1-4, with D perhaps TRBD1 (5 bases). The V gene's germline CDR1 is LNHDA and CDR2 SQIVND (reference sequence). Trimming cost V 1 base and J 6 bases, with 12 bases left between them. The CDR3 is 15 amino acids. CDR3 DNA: TGTGCCAGTAGTATAGCATCCGGGACGGATGAAAAACTGTTTTTT. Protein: CASSIASGTDEKLFF.

In DNA form, the CDR3 reads TGTGCCAGTAGTATACACGGGGGGATGAACACTGAAGCTTTCTTT. Its translation is CASSIHGGMNTEAFF. The chain is built from TRBV19 and TRBJ1-1, with D possibly being TRBD1 (5 bases). This CDR3 spans 15 amino acids. The germline V gene encodes CDR1 LNHDA and CDR2 SQIVND (reference sequence). V was cut by 2 bases and J by 0 bases, with 10 bases left in between.

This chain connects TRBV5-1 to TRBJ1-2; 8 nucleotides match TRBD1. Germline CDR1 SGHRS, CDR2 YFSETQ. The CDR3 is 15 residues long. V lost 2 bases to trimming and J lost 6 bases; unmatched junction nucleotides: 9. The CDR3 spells CASSLYQGARHGYTF. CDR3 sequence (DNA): TGCGCCAGCAGCTTATACCAGGGGGCTCGTCATGGCTACACCTTC.

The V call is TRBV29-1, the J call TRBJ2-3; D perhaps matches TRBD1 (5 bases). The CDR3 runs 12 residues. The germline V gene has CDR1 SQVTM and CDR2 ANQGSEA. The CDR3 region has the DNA TGCACCATAAGGGGTCAAACAGATACGCAGTATTTT. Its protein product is CTIRGQTDTQYF.

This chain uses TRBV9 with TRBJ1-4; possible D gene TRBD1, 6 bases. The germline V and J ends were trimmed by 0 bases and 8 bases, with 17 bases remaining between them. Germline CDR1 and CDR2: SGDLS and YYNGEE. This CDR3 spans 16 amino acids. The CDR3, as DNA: TGTGCCAGCAGCGTAGAGGGGGGGTCAGAAGGCGAAAAACTGTTTTTT. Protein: CASSVEGGSEGEKLFF.

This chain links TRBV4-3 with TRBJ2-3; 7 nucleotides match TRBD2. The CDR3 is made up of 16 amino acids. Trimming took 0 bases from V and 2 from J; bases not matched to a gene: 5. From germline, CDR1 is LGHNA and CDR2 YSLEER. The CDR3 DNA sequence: TGCGCCAGCAGCCAAGAAGCGGGGTCCCTCACAGATACGCAGTATTTT. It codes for CASSQEAGSLTDTQYF.